The 20 T cell receptor beta chains reported below all come from one sample, sequenced in a study of spatial heterogeneity in lung cancer. MiXCR, run by TCRdb on the 5' RACE reads, gives a single entry per CDR3 protein. Of some 7,500 distinct CDR3 sequences in the sample, about 8.6% were seen once. Time point described: sample taken at primary tumor resection. Researchers sequenced whole RNA taken from tumor, nontumor lung or frozen PBMC without sorting. Source: PBMCs, taken at surgery. These receptors all stem from a male donor with early-stage non-small cell lung cancer.

This clonotype showed up many times. A library made for alpha chains picked up this beta chain off target, so its size means little. The chain is built from TRBV20-1 and TRBJ2-3; D may be TRBD1 or TRBD2 (6 bases each). From germline, CDR1 is DFQATT and CDR2 SNEGSKA (reference sequence). V lost 4 bases and J 3 bases, leaving 17 bases between the germline ends. The CDR3 has 15 amino acids. CDR3 DNA: TGCAGTGCTAATAGTCCGGGGGCGCATACAGATACGCAGTATTTT. It translates to CSANSPGAHTDTQYF.

In this sample, this clonotype turned up many times. A library prepared for alpha chains yielded this beta chain as an off-target read; its size is of little meaning. This rearrangement joins TRBV20-1 to TRBJ2-7; 9 bases fit TRBD2. The CDR3 has 13 residues. The germline V gene has CDR1 DFQATT and CDR2 SNEGSKA (reference sequence). J lost 6 bases, V lost 3 bases, and 6 bases had no gene match. The CDR3 region is CSASLAGGREQYF. For the CDR3, the DNA is TGCAGTGCTAGTTTGGCGGGAGGGCGCGAGCAGTACTTC.

About this clonotype: This beta chain is an unintended read in a library built for alpha chains; its size means little. This chain uses TRBV7-6 with TRBJ2-7; 11 positions agree with TRBD2. Germline assignment: CDR1 SGHVS and CDR2 FNYEAQ. V lost 5 bases to trimming and J lost 7 bases; unmatched junction nucleotides: 10. There are 15 residues in the CDR3. The CDR3: CASSASLAGVSEQYF. The CDR3 DNA follows: TGTGCCAGCAGCGCTTCACTAGCGGGAGTAAGTGAGCAGTACTTC.

Notes on this clonotype: Since the library was made to target alpha chains, this beta chain is a stray read and its abundance is not meaningful. The chain joins TRBV2 to TRBJ2-7; D perhaps matches TRBD2 (6 bases). Germline-derived CDR1 and CDR2 are SNHLY and FYNNEI. The CDR3 extends over 13 amino acids. Deletions cut 5 bases from V and 3 bases from J, with 11 bases between. CDR3 region: CASSPWDFYEQYF. The CDR3 nucleotides read TGTGCCAGCAGTCCTTGGGACTTCTACGAGCAGTACTTC. The whole variable domain, filled in from reference TRBV2 and TRBJ2-7, reads EPEVTQTPSHQVTQMGQEVILRCVPISNHLYFYWYRQILGQKVEFLVSFYNNEISEKSEIFDDQFSVERPDGSNFTLKIRSTKLEDSAMYFCASSPWDFYEQYFGPGTRLTVT.

Note on this clonotype: For a library built for alpha chains, this beta chain is a stray read; little rests on its size. The V and J genes are TRBV7-9 and TRBJ2-1; 7 bases agree with TRBD1. Germline V gene sequence: CDR1 SEHNR, CDR2 FQNEAQ (reference sequence). V lost 1 base, J lost 3 bases, and 3 bases stayed unmatched. The CDR3 totals 15 residues. Written as DNA, the CDR3 is TGTGCCAGCAGCTTAGAGGGGGCACGCTACAATGAGCAGTTCTTC. Its protein is CASSLEGARYNEQFF.

This clonotype is labeled large. Little can be read into the size of this beta chain, an off-target read in a library designed for alpha chains. The chain joins TRBV7-9 to TRBJ1-2; TRBD1 matches 7 bases. Germline CDR1 is SEHNR and CDR2 is FQNEAQ (reference sequence). Germline trimming cut 4 bases from V and 8 bases from J; bases unmatched to any gene: 10. The CDR3 covers 14 residues. DNA for the CDR3: TGTGCCAGCAGCTCGACCCGGGACAGCCTAGGCTACACCTTC. Its translation is CASSSTRDSLGYTF.

In this sample, this clonotype turned up many times. As an off-target read in a library built for alpha chains, this beta chain has a frequency of little significance. The chain uses TRBV27 and TRBJ2-6; 11 positions match TRBD2. J gave up 1 base and V 3 bases, and 2 bases lay outside the gene matches. CDR1 and CDR2 from the germline V gene are MNHEY and SMNVEV (reference sequence). CDR3 size: 17 residues. The CDR3 reads CASSFASGRSGANVLTF. CDR3 nucleotides: TGTGCCAGCAGTTTCGCTAGCGGGAGGTCTGGGGCCAACGTCCTGACTTTC.

This clonotype has a count of ten or more. This beta chain is an off-target read within a library intended for alpha chains, so its frequency means little. This sequence joins TRBV7-2 and TRBJ2-5, with D tentatively TRBD1 or TRBD2 (5 bases each). Germline V gives CDR1 SGHTA, CDR2 FQGNSA. The CDR3 consists of 12 residues. The ends were cut back, 7 bases at V and 4 bases at J, with 10 bases in the middle. The chain's CDR3 is CASTRGPETQYF. The CDR3, as DNA: TGTGCCAGCACCCGGGGCCCAGAGACCCAGTACTTC.

This clonotype was seen ten or more times. A library made for alpha chains picked up this beta chain off target, so its size means little. The V gene is TRBV20-1, the J gene TRBJ2-1; D is undetermined. Trimming removed 2 bases at V and 7 bases at J, with 9 bases between. The CDR3 runs to 12 residues. CDR1 and CDR2 from the germline V gene are DFQATT and SNEGSKA (reference sequence). CDR3 DNA sequence: TGCAGTGCTAGAAAAGGCGCTAATGAGCAGTTCTTC. Amino acids: CSARKGANEQFF.

In its sample, this clonotype was seen many times. A library made for alpha chains picked up this beta chain off target, so its size means little. The CDR3 loop is CASSPSTNYGYTF. CDR3 sequence (DNA): TGTGCCAGCAGCCCGTCAACTAACTATGGCTACACCTTC. V and J are TRBV25-1 and TRBJ1-2; D is unclear. V was clipped by 6 bases and J by 0 bases, with 8 bases between them. Germline values: CDR1 MGHDK, CDR2 SYGVNS. CDR3 length: 13 residues.

The table lists this clonotype with many counts. With the library built for alpha chains, this beta chain is off target and its frequency is not meaningful. The chain links TRBV5-1 to TRBJ1-6; 9 bases agree with TRBD1. Unmatched junction bases numbered 7, after V lost 6 bases and J lost 6 bases. The CDR3 covers 15 residues. The germline gives CDR1 SGHRS, CDR2 YFSETQ. The CDR3 DNA follows: TGCGCCAGCAAATTAACAGGGGGCCCTAATTCACCCCTCCACTTT. It is translated as CASKLTGGPNSPLHF.

This clonotype was seen at least ten times. Found in a library prepared for alpha chains, this beta chain is an off-target read, and its abundance has little meaning. V and J are TRBV7-2 and TRBJ1-4, with D uncertain. CDR3 size: 15 residues. The V gene's germline CDR1 is SGHTA and CDR2 FQGNSA. V was pared by 1 base and J by 7 bases, with 13 bases between. The CDR3 loop reads CASSLGVQRIEKLFF. For the CDR3, the DNA is TGTGCCAGCAGCTTAGGAGTTCAGAGGATTGAAAAACTGTTTTTT. Together with reference TRBV7-2 and TRBJ1-4, the CDR3 gives the full variable domain: GAGVSQSPSNKVTEKGKDVELRCDPISGHTALYWYRQSLGQGLEFLIYFQGNSAPDKSGLPSDRFSAERTGGSVSTLTIQRTQQEDSAVYLCASSLGVQRIEKLFFGSGTQLSVL.

This clonotype was seen more than once but under ten times. Being off target in a library aimed at alpha chains, this beta chain has a size of little meaning. The V call is TRBV12-3 or TRBV12-4, the J call TRBJ1-1; no definite D call. Trimming took 8 bases from V and 4 from J, leaving 14 bases between them. The CDR3 spans 13 residues. The CDR3 sequence is CASRQGVGTEAFF. The CDR3 region has the DNA TGTGCCAGCCGCCAAGGAGTCGGCACTGAAGCTTTCTTT.

This clonotype came up a few times. This beta chain is an unintended read in a library built for alpha chains; its size means little. This chain links TRBV3-1 with TRBJ2-7; D is undetermined. Germline CDR1 and CDR2: LGHDT and YNNKEL (reference sequence). CDR3 length: 12 amino acids. Between the trimmed V and J ends, which lost 6 bases and 2 bases, there was a span of 8 bases. CDR3 residues: CASRGSPYEQYF. In DNA, the CDR3 is TGTGCCAGCAGAGGGTCCCCCTACGAGCAGTACTTC.

This clonotype was detected ten times or more. This beta chain appears as a stray read in a library generated for alpha chains; its size is not informative. The chain has TRBV3-1 and TRBJ2-1; no reliable D call. CDR1 and CDR2 (germline): LGHDT, YNNKEL (reference sequence). The CDR3 is 15 amino acids. V lost 4 bases, J lost 3 bases, and 13 bases lay in between. CDR3 region: CASSLNSFSYNEQFF. The CDR3 DNA is TGTGCCAGCAGCCTAAATAGTTTCAGCTACAATGAGCAGTTCTTC.

In this sample, this clonotype turned up many times. Since it is a stray read in a library aimed at alpha chains, this beta chain has a size that is not meaningful. This chain links TRBV6-6 with TRBJ1-2; tentative D call: TRBD1 (5 bases). This CDR3 region has 13 residues. Germline loops: CDR1 MNHNY, CDR2 SVGAGI (reference sequence). The V and J ends lost 2 bases and 5 bases respectively, with 9 bases between them. The CDR3 here is CASSYGALYGYTF. The CDR3 region has the DNA TGTGCCAGCAGTTACGGGGCCCTATATGGCTACACCTTC.

This clonotype was seen ten or more times. This beta chain turned up in a library designed for alpha chains; as an off-target read, its abundance says little. The chain is built from TRBV24-1 and TRBJ2-6; 7 bases are a match to TRBD1. CDR1 is KGHDR, CDR2 SFDVKD, per germline. After removal of 4 bases from V and 0 bases from J, the junction contained 8 bases not matched to a gene. The CDR3 has 18 residues. Here the CDR3 DNA reads TGTGCCACCAGTGACCCTCCGGGACAGAGCTCTGGGGCCAACGTCCTGACTTTC. This encodes CATSDPPGQSSGANVLTF.

This clonotype was counted ten times or more. A library made for alpha chains picked up this beta chain off target, so its size means little. The chain has TRBV19 and TRBJ1-1; the match to TRBD1 covers 8 bases. The CDR3 length is 14 residues. The V gene's germline CDR1 is LNHDA and CDR2 SQIVND (reference sequence). Losses at the gene ends were 6 bases for V and 3 bases for J; bases not matched to a gene: 6. The CDR3 coding sequence is TGTGCCAGTAGGGACAGGGAAGGGTACACTGAAGCTTTCTTT. This translates into CASRDREGYTEAFF.

Many counts were recorded for this clonotype. With the library built for alpha chains, this beta chain is off target and its frequency is not meaningful. The CDR3 DNA reads TGTGCCAGCAGCAAAGACAACGCCGACAATGAGCAGTTCTTC. Protein: CASSKDNADNEQFF. The V gene is TRBV7-8, the J gene TRBJ2-1; D is uncertain. The CDR3 runs 14 residues. Trimming took 5 bases from V and 5 from J, leaving 13 bases between them. The V gene's germline CDR1 is SGHVS and CDR2 FQNEAQ.

This clonotype was counted many times. This beta chain is an off-target read within a library intended for alpha chains, so its frequency means little. This sequence joins TRBV6-6 and TRBJ2-2, with D perhaps TRBD1 or TRBD2 (5 bases each). Trimming stripped 11 bases from V and 3 bases from J, with 16 bases between. The germline V gene encodes CDR1 MNHNY and CDR2 SVGAGI (reference sequence). The CDR3 is made up of 14 amino acids. The chain's CDR3 is CASQRGRDTGELFF. The CDR3, as DNA: TGTGCCTCCCAGAGGGGCCGGGACACCGGGGAGCTGTTTTTT.